The 32 T cell receptor beta chains below come from one sample, sequenced in a study of metastatic and nonmetastatic thyroid tumors. TCRdb re-clonotyped the PCR reads via MiXCR. In the table there are about 56,000 clones, 25% to 35% of which are singletons. Patients had received no treatment of any kind before thyroid surgery. The sequenced sample consisted of blood. The receptor set was obtained from a female donor with papillary thyroid cancer or a benign thyroid nodule (not recorded which). Some clones in this sample may be carry-over from other donors' samples.

This clone was detected a few times. The chain is built from TRBV6-2 or TRBV6-3 and TRBJ1-1; tentatively, D is TRBD1 (5 bases). This CDR3 is built from 13 residues. The V gene's germline CDR1 is MNHEY and CDR2 SVGEGT. V lost 4 bases, J lost 5 bases, and 11 bases lay in between. This chain's CDR3 is CASSLEGRTEAFF. The CDR3 coding sequence is TGTGCCAGCAGTTTGGAGGGGAGGACTGAAGCTTTCTTT.

The rearrangement links TRBV7-6 to TRBJ1-2; no firm D call. Between the trimmed V and J ends, which lost 0 bases and 4 bases, there was a span of 6 bases. The germline CDR1 and CDR2 sequences are SGHVS and FNYEAQ. This CDR3 contains 13 residues. The CDR3 nucleotides read TGTGCCAGCAGCTTAGCGGAGGGCTATGGCTACACCTTC. Translated: CASSLAEGYGYTF.

This clone was found a few times. The rearrangement links TRBV19 to TRBJ2-3; TRBD1 agrees at 7 bases. The CDR3 has 15 amino acids. V lost 5 bases to trimming and J lost 8 bases; unmatched junction nucleotides: 13. Germline assignment: CDR1 LNHDA and CDR2 SQIVND (reference sequence). The CDR3: CASSLPGRGGGTQYF. The DNA of the CDR3 is TGTGCCAGTAGTCTACCGGGCCGAGGGGGCGGTACGCAGTATTTT. The complete variable domain, with remaining parts taken from reference TRBV19 and TRBJ2-3, reads DGGITQSPKYLFRKEGQNVTLSCEQNLNHDAMYWYRQDPGQGLRLIYYSQIVNDFQKGDIAEGYSVSREKKESFPLTVTSAQKNPTAFYLCASSLPGRGGGTQYFGPGTRLTVL.

This clone was counted only a few times. The chain joins TRBV2 to TRBJ2-6; 7 bases map to TRBD1. The V and J ends lost 9 bases and 1 base, in that order; junction bases with no gene match: 9. Germline CDR1 and CDR2: SNHLY and FYNNEI. The CDR3 is made up of 16 amino acids. CDR3 sequence: CASTGQATSGANVLTF. For the CDR3, the DNA is TGTGCCAGTACCGGACAGGCCACGTCTGGGGCCAACGTCCTGACTTTC.

The CDR3 bases are TGCGCCAGCAGCCGAAACCCGACAGATATCTACACTGAAGCTTTCTTT. Protein: CASSRNPTDIYTEAFF. The chain has TRBV5-1 and TRBJ1-1; maybe TRBD1 (5 bases). V was clipped by 4 bases and J by 3 bases, with 19 bases between them. This CDR3 contains 16 residues. Germline lookup yields CDR1 SGHRS and CDR2 YFSETQ.

The gene calls are TRBV6-1 and TRBJ2-5; either TRBD1 or TRBD2 may supply D (5 bases each). The germline gives CDR1 MNHNS, CDR2 SASEGT. The CDR3 is 14 residues long. V lost 4 bases and J 2 bases, leaving 11 bases between the germline ends. The chain's CDR3 is CASSGWGSQETQYF. Written as DNA, the CDR3 is TGTGCCAGCAGTGGATGGGGGTCACAAGAGACCCAGTACTTC.

This clone was seen a handful of times. The chain has TRBV12-3 or TRBV12-4 and TRBJ2-7; 8 nucleotides match TRBD2. With 5 bases clipped from V and 6 bases from J, the junction kept 6 bases outside the gene matches. CDR3 length: 13 amino acids. CDR3 region: CASSLTSGSEQYF. The CDR3 DNA is TGTGCCAGCAGTCTTACTAGCGGTAGCGAGCAGTACTTC.

The chain recombines TRBV27 with TRBJ1-6, with 9 bases that match TRBD1. There are 15 residues in the CDR3. Germline CDR1 is MNHEY and CDR2 is SMNVEV (reference sequence). V lost 8 bases, J lost 10 bases, and 12 bases stayed unmatched. The CDR3, as DNA: TGTGCCAGCGGATTGTTACAGGGGGCCGGGTCACCCCTCCACTTT. It codes for CASGLLQGAGSPLHF.

This clone was found a few times. J is TRBJ2-5 and V is TRBV12-3 or TRBV12-4, with D perhaps TRBD1 (5 bases). The CDR3 sequence is 14 residues long. Trimming left V 6 bases short and J 2 bases short, with 13 bases between. The CDR3 spells CASRSDSQQETQYF. The CDR3 DNA sequence: TGTGCCAGCAGGTCTGACAGCCAACAAGAGACCCAGTACTTC.

This clone was seen only a few times. The chain couples TRBV6-6 to TRBJ2-1; 8 bases fit TRBD2. The CDR3 runs to 17 residues. From germline, CDR1 is MNHNY and CDR2 SVGAGI (reference sequence). Unmatched junction bases numbered 4, after V lost 0 bases and J lost 0 bases. The CDR3 sequence is CASSYSAGGSSYNEQFF. The DNA for the CDR3 is TGTGCCAGCAGTTACTCGGCGGGAGGTAGCTCCTACAATGAGCAGTTCTTC.

Details on this clone: Compared with germline, one end of the junction differs, possibly owing to a read error. This CDR3 is CSASTGVRYESFF. In nucleotides, the CDR3 is TGCAGTGCTTCGACAGGGGTTCGGTATGAATCTTTCTTT. The chain carries TRBV20-1 and TRBJ1-1; the match to TRBD1 covers 8 bases. The CDR3 sequence is 13 residues long. Germline lookup yields CDR1 DFQATT and CDR2 SNEGSKA (reference sequence).

The rearrangement links TRBV19 to TRBJ2-7; 9 nucleotides line up with TRBD2. The ends lost 3 bases at V and 2 bases at J; junction bases unmatched: 8. This CDR3 has 16 residues. Germline loops: CDR1 LNHDA, CDR2 SQIVND (reference sequence). The CDR3 DNA reads TGTGCCAGTAGTATTCGGGTAGCGGGGGCTCCCTACGAGCAGTACTTC. It specifies CASSIRVAGAPYEQYF.

CDR3 residues: CASSRDRGTEQYF. The CDR3 coding sequence is TGTGCCAGCAGCCGGGACAGGGGAACCGAGCAGTACTTC. The chain employs TRBV7-8 and TRBJ2-7, with TRBD1 identical over 10 bases. V lost 5 bases, J lost 6 bases, and 4 bases stayed unmatched. Germline lookup yields CDR1 SGHVS and CDR2 FQNEAQ. This CDR3 spans 13 amino acids.

The chain uses TRBV2 and TRBJ1-2, with D tentatively TRBD1 (6 bases). V lost 7 bases and J lost 3, with 9 bases in between. The V gene's germline CDR1 is SNHLY and CDR2 FYNNEI. This CDR3 spans 12 amino acids. The CDR3 nucleotides read TGTGCCAGCACACAGGGATACTATGGCTACACCTTC. As protein: CASTQGYYGYTF.

This clone was detected only a few times. The chain recombines TRBV19 with TRBJ2-5; 12 nucleotides align to TRBD2. The J call may be mistaken, given a closer DNA end match to TRBJ2-1. CDR1 is LNHDA, CDR2 SQIVND, per germline (reference sequence). The CDR3 is 13 amino acids. Written as DNA, the CDR3 is TGTGCCAGTAGTGAGACTAGCGGGGGAGAGCAGTTCTTC. Its protein product is CASSETSGGEQFF.

The chain links TRBV2 to TRBJ1-2; tentative D call: TRBD1 (6 bases). The CDR3 spans 14 residues. V was cut by 8 bases and J by 4 bases, with 17 bases left in between. The germline V gene encodes CDR1 SNHLY and CDR2 FYNNEI. Here the CDR3 reads CASLTGRGLYGYTF. DNA for the CDR3: TGTGCCAGCCTTACAGGGCGCGGACTCTATGGCTACACCTTC.

The chain's CDR3 is CASSFGALYEQYF. CDR3 bases: TGTGCCAGCAGCTTCGGAGCACTCTACGAGCAGTACTTC. The chain employs TRBV7-9 and TRBJ2-7; no firm D call. Trimming left V 3 bases short and J 3 bases short, with 9 bases between. The CDR3 covers 13 residues. Germline CDR1 reads SEHNR; CDR2 reads FQNEAQ (reference sequence).

This rearrangement joins TRBV5-1 to TRBJ2-5; 10 bases align to TRBD2. Germline-derived CDR1 and CDR2 are SGHRS and YFSETQ. Trimming took 6 bases from V and 1 from J; bases not matched to a gene: 9. The CDR3 runs to 16 residues. The CDR3 loop is CASITGTSAFQETQYF. DNA for the CDR3: TGCGCCAGCATCACGGGGACTAGCGCGTTCCAAGAGACCCAGTACTTC.

This clone has more than one count but fewer than ten. V and J are TRBV19 and TRBJ2-1; D not certain. The V gene's germline CDR1 is LNHDA and CDR2 SQIVND (reference sequence). This CDR3 comprises 14 residues. Trimming took off 4 bases at V and 1 base at J, with 8 bases between the two ends. In DNA form, the CDR3 reads TGTGCCAGTAGTAATACGGCTTCCTACAATGAGCAGTTCTTC. Protein sequence: CASSNTASYNEQFF. Looking up the rest from reference TRBV19 and TRBJ2-1 gives the full variable domain: DGGITQSPKYLFRKEGQNVTLSCEQNLNHDAMYWYRQDPGQGLRLIYYSQIVNDFQKGDIAEGYSVSREKKESFPLTVTSAQKNPTAFYLCASSNTASYNEQFFGPGTRLTVL.

This clone came up a few times. V gene TRBV5-4 combines with J gene TRBJ1-4, with D unresolved. In germline, CDR1 is SGHNT, CDR2 YYREEE (reference sequence). This CDR3 region has 15 residues. Trimming took off 4 bases at V and 4 bases at J, with 14 bases between the two ends. The CDR3, as DNA: TGTGCCAGCAGCAGAACAACGGCGATTAATGAAAAACTGTTTTTT. It translates to CASSRTTAINEKLFF. The full variable domain, its missing parts supplied by reference TRBV5-4 and TRBJ1-4, is ETGVTQSPTHLIKTRGQQVTLRCSSQSGHNTVSWYQQALGQGPQFIFQYYREEENGRGNFPPRFSGLQFPNYSSELNVNALELDDSALYLCASSRTTAINEKLFFGSGTQLSVL.

This clone was counted between two and nine times. The gene calls are TRBV6-1 and TRBJ2-3; a weak D match, TRBD2 (6 bases). The CDR3 runs to 14 residues. Germline-derived CDR1 and CDR2 are MNHNS and SASEGT. Trimming took 5 bases from V and 2 from J, leaving 11 bases between them. The CDR3 DNA reads TGTGCCAGCAGTCAAACGGGGGACACAGATACGCAGTATTTT. This codes for CASSQTGDTDTQYF.

This chain joins TRBV5-1 and TRBJ2-5; maybe TRBD2 (5 bases). The V end lost 1 base, the J end lost 1 base, and 8 bases lay between the germline ends. Germline CDR1 is SGHRS and CDR2 is YFSETQ. The CDR3 contains 14 residues. The DNA of the CDR3 is TGCGCCAGCAGCTTGTCGGGATTCCAAGAGACCCAGTACTTC. Translation: CASSLSGFQETQYF.

The CDR3 spells CASRTTGSTDTQYF. DNA for the CDR3: TGTGCCAGCAGGACGACAGGGAGCACAGATACGCAGTATTTT. The J gene is TRBJ2-3, the V gene TRBV6-2 or TRBV6-3; 7 bases fit TRBD1. Germline trimming cut 6 bases from V and 0 bases from J; bases unmatched to any gene: 3. Germline CDR1 is MNHEY and CDR2 is SVGEGT. The CDR3 runs to 14 residues.

This clone was seen a handful of times. The chain employs TRBV28 and TRBJ2-6; D is ambiguous. The CDR3 length is 14 residues. Germline lookup yields CDR1 MDHEN and CDR2 SYDVKM. Trimming left V 6 bases short and J 1 base short, with 7 bases between. The CDR3 loop reads CASRQRSGANVLTF. CDR3 bases: TGTGCCAGCAGGCAGAGGTCTGGGGCCAACGTCCTGACTTTC.

The J gene is TRBJ1-2, the V gene TRBV6-1; 9 bases fit TRBD1. The CDR3 spans 13 residues. Per the germline V gene, CDR1 is MNHNS and CDR2 is SASEGT. V gave up 3 bases and J gave up 8 bases; unmatched junction bases: 4. The CDR3 reads CASSDRTGDGYTF. In DNA, the CDR3 is TGTGCCAGCAGTGACAGGACAGGGGACGGCTACACCTTC.

Comment on this clone: Other DNA sequences in the sample encode the same CDR3. The V and J genes are TRBV20-1 and TRBJ2-3, with TRBD2 as a possible D gene (6 bases). Trimming pared 2 bases from V and 3 bases from J, leaving 18 bases between. Germline CDR1 is DFQATT and CDR2 is SNEGSKA (reference sequence). This CDR3 spans 16 amino acids. The CDR3 nucleotides are TGCAGTGCTAGACGGGTGGAGGGAGCTAGGACAGATACGCAGTATTTT. This sequence encodes CSARRVEGARTDTQYF.

This rearrangement joins TRBV7-8 to TRBJ2-5; 10 bases align to TRBD2. V was pared by 2 bases and J by 0 bases, with 6 bases of the junction left unmatched. This CDR3 contains 17 residues. Germline V gene data show CDR1 as SGHVS and CDR2 as FQNEAQ. Written as DNA, the CDR3 is TGTGCCAGCAGCTTATCTCTAGCGGGAGTTCACCAAGAGACCCAGTACTTC. Translation gives CASSLSLAGVHQETQYF.

Remarks on this clone: Other DNA sequences in this sample translate to the same CDR3. V and J are TRBV3-1 and TRBJ2-2; tentatively, D is TRBD2 (7 bases). CDR3 size: 16 residues. The V end was cut by 8 bases, the J end by 8 bases, with 24 bases between. Germline V CDR1 and CDR2: LGHDT, YNNKEL (reference sequence). The CDR3 loop is CASSTGGGGGTGELFF. The CDR3 DNA follows: TGTGCCAGCTCTACCGGGGGAGGGGGAGGCACTGGGGAGCTGTTTTTT.

The rearrangement uses TRBV25-1 and TRBJ1-4, with 8 bases aligning to TRBD1. CDR3 length equals 16 residues. Per germline, CDR1 MGHDK and CDR2 SYGVNS. Trimming cost V 3 bases and J 6 bases; bases outside gene matches: 9. CDR3 amino acids: CASSDRSGTGDEKLFF. The CDR3 nucleotides read TGTGCCAGCAGTGACCGATCGGGGACAGGCGATGAAAAACTGTTTTTT.

The gene calls are TRBV7-8 and TRBJ2-7; D is uncertain. V shed 5 bases and J shed 4 bases, with 18 bases lying between them. Germline CDR1 reads SGHVS; CDR2 reads FQNEAQ. This CDR3 contains 15 residues. DNA of the CDR3: TGTGCCAGCAGCACGGGCCCCATGGGCGCGTACGAGCAGTACTTC. Translating it yields CASSTGPMGAYEQYF. Combining the CDR3 with reference TRBV7-8 and TRBJ2-7 gives the whole variable domain GAGVSQSPRYKVAKRGQDVALRCDPISGHVSLFWYQQALGQGPEFLTYFQNEAQLDKSGLPSDRFFAERPEGSVSTLKIQRTQQEDSAVYLCASSTGPMGAYEQYFGPGTRLTVT.

The J gene is TRBJ2-1, the V gene TRBV6-1; D is possibly TRBD1 or TRBD2 (6 bases each). CDR3 length equals 11 residues. V was clipped by 11 bases and J by 3 bases, with 8 bases between them. The germline V gene encodes CDR1 MNHNS and CDR2 SASEGT. The CDR3 nucleotides are TGTGCCGGGGGGCGCTACAATGAGCAGTTCTTC. It yields the protein CAGGRYNEQFF.

A single count supports this clone. The chain joins TRBV20-1 to TRBJ2-7, with D possibly being TRBD2 (5 bases). Trimming took off 5 bases at V and 6 bases at J, with 17 bases between the two ends. Looked up from germline, CDR1 is DFQATT and CDR2 is SNEGSKA (reference sequence). This CDR3 comprises 13 residues. The DNA of the CDR3 is TGCAGTGCTCTACCCGGAGGCTTCGGCGAGCAGTACTTC. This sequence encodes CSALPGGFGEQYF.